These 15 T cell receptor beta chains were all obtained from the same sample, sequenced in a study of T cell responses to AZD1222 COVID-19 vaccine. This table comes from immunoSEQ multiplex PCR, and its TCRdb copy is limited to in-frame clones, with some not included. The sample shows more than 85,000 clones, over 75% of them seen only once. Sequences were derived from peripheral blood, sampled on day 0 of MenACWY control vaccination. The receptors were sampled from an adult in good health.

This chain links TRBV5-1 with TRBJ2-1; tentative D call: TRBD1 (6 bases). The CDR3 is made up of 15 amino acids. Trimming took 0 bases from V and 5 from J, leaving 12 bases between them. Germline V CDR1 and CDR2: SGHRS, YFSETQ. CDR3 amino acids: CASSLAPRTDNEQFF. In nucleotides, the CDR3 is TGCGCCAGCAGCTTGGCCCCACGGACAGACAATGAGCAGTTCTTC.

The genes are TRBV20-1 and TRBJ1-2; D not certain. The CDR3 has 13 residues. CDR1 and CDR2 (germline): DFQATT, SNEGSKA (reference sequence). Trimming shortened V by 3 bases and J by 4 bases, and 12 bases separated the two germline ends. The DNA for the CDR3 is TGCAGTGCTAGTAACACCGAGATCTATGGCTACACCTTC. It translates to CSASNTEIYGYTF.

The V gene is TRBV19, the J gene TRBJ2-5, with D possibly called TRBD1 or TRBD2 (5 bases each). This CDR3 contains 13 residues. Per germline, CDR1 LNHDA and CDR2 SQIVND (reference sequence). Trimming stripped 3 bases from V and 5 bases from J, with 10 bases between. The chain's CDR3 is CASSIYEGETQYF. The CDR3 coding sequence is TGTGCCAGTAGTATTTACGAGGGGGAGACCCAGTACTTC.

The chain combines TRBV11-2 with TRBJ2-7, with a possible D match to TRBD1 (6 bases). The CDR3 sequence is 14 residues long. With 5 bases removed from V and 3 bases from J, the gap between germline ends came to 14 bases. Germline lookup yields CDR1 SGHAT and CDR2 FQNNGV. The CDR3 region is CASSTDRFSYEQYF. The CDR3 DNA reads TGTGCCAGCAGCACGGACAGATTCAGCTACGAGCAGTACTTC.

The chain recombines TRBV7-2 with TRBJ2-7; D is undetermined. CDR1 is SGHTA, CDR2 FQGNSA, per germline. Trimming cost V 1 base and J 0 bases, with 10 bases left between them. CDR3 length equals 15 residues. The CDR3: CASSLGLASSYEQYF. The CDR3 nucleotides read TGTGCCAGCAGCTTAGGTCTGGCCAGCTCCTACGAGCAGTACTTC.

The gene calls are TRBV9 and TRBJ2-6; TRBD2 might be the D (6 bases). Trimming removed 0 bases at V and 3 bases at J, with 10 bases between. In germline, CDR1 is SGDLS, CDR2 YYNGEE. The length of the CDR3 is 16 residues. CDR3 loop: CASSVVGGGGANVLTF. Here the CDR3 DNA reads TGTGCCAGCAGCGTAGTCGGGGGAGGTGGGGCCAACGTCCTGACTTTC.

The genes are TRBV6-2 or TRBV6-3 and TRBJ2-7; D remains ambiguous. Per germline, CDR1 MNHEY and CDR2 SVGEGT. The CDR3 sequence is 12 residues long. V shed 2 bases and J shed 6 bases, with 8 bases lying between them. Here the CDR3 DNA reads TGTGCCAGCAGTTACCTGGGAAGCGAGCAGTACTTC. Translation: CASSYLGSEQYF.

The chain has TRBV7-3 and TRBJ2-1; 12 bases match TRBD2. The germline V gene has CDR1 SGHTA and CDR2 FQGTGA. After removal of 6 bases from V and 15 bases from J, the junction contained 12 bases not matched to a gene. The CDR3 consists of 14 residues. The CDR3 bases are TGTGCCAGCAGTCGACTAGCGGGAGCCCGGGTTTGGTTCTTC. Amino acids: CASSRLAGARVWFF.

The chain joins TRBV11-2 to TRBJ1-2; D is uncertain. Trimming cost V 5 bases and J 0 bases, with 13 bases left between them. Germline lookup yields CDR1 SGHAT and CDR2 FQNNGV. This CDR3 region has 15 residues. CDR3 bases: TGTGCCAGCAGCCGATATACTTCAGCTAACTATGGCTACACCTTC. Protein sequence: CASSRYTSANYGYTF.

This chain links TRBV29-1 with TRBJ1-1; unclear D gene. The ends were cut back, 3 bases at V and 1 base at J, with 12 bases in the middle. Germline lookup yields CDR1 SQVTM and CDR2 ANQGSEA. This CDR3 has 14 amino acids. CDR3 nucleotides: TGCAGCGTTGAGGGCGTGACAAAGAACACTGAAGCTTTCTTT. It codes for CSVEGVTKNTEAFF.

This sequence joins TRBV6-5 and TRBJ2-3, with D unclear. Trimming shortened V by 0 bases and J by 5 bases, and 6 bases separated the two germline ends. There are 13 residues in the CDR3. Germline-derived CDR1 and CDR2 are MNHEY and SVGAGI. The CDR3 DNA follows: TGTGCCAGCAGTTACTCCCCCGAAGATACGCAGTATTTT. Amino acid sequence: CASSYSPEDTQYF.

V and J are TRBV28 and TRBJ2-7; 9 bases line up with TRBD2. After removal of 3 bases from V and 2 bases from J, the junction contained 14 bases not matched to a gene. CDR1 MDHEN and CDR2 SYDVKM come from the germline V gene. This CDR3 region has 18 residues. The CDR3 DNA sequence: TGTGCCAGCAGTTTTTATGAGGGAACTAGCGGGTTCACCTACGAGCAGTACTTC. The encoded protein is CASSFYEGTSGFTYEQYF.

This sequence joins TRBV30 and TRBJ2-5, with D possibly matching TRBD2 (6 bases). Trimming cost V 1 base and J 5 bases, with 17 bases left between them. Germline V lookup: CDR1 GTSNPN, CDR2 SVGIG (reference sequence). CDR3 length equals 15 residues. The CDR3 loop is CAWSGYAGRRETQYF. As DNA, the CDR3 is TGTGCCTGGAGTGGATATGCCGGGAGAAGGGAGACCCAGTACTTC.

Written as DNA, the CDR3 is TGCGCCAGCAGCCAAGAACCGGGACCAAATAGCAATCAGCCCCAGCATTTT. It is translated as CASSQEPGPNSNQPQHF. V gene TRBV4-3 combines with J gene TRBJ1-5; D is perhaps TRBD1 (5 bases). CDR1 and CDR2 (germline): LGHNA, YSLEER. The length of the CDR3 is 17 residues. Deletions cut 0 bases from V and 0 bases from J, with 12 bases between.

This clone showed up just a few times. The CDR3 here is CASSQPGQGSDTQYF. The CDR3 DNA reads as TGTGCCAGCAGCCAACCGGGACAGGGGAGCGATACGCAGTATTTT. The chain joins TRBV7-9 to TRBJ2-3; 10 bases line up with TRBD1. The CDR3 sequence is 15 residues long. Per the germline V gene, CDR1 is SEHNR and CDR2 is FQNEAQ (reference sequence). The ends lost 5 bases at V and 6 bases at J; junction bases unmatched: 8. The full variable domain, in which reference TRBV7-9 and TRBJ2-3 provide the parts outside the CDR3, is DTGVSQNPRHKITKRGQNVTFRCDPISEHNRLYWYRQTLGQGPEFLTYFQNEAQLEKSRLLSDRFSAERPKGSFSTLEIQRTEQGDSAMYLCASSQPGQGSDTQYFGPGTRLTVL.